Following are 6 T cell receptor beta chains from one sample sequenced in a study of response to subunit inactivated influenza vaccine (dated by TCRdb to 2016 to 2019). Preparation of the library involved RT-PCR. Sequencing took place on an Illumina HiSeq 2500. The raw public data were reprocessed by TCRdb itself: fastp quality trimming at Q25, MiXCR clonotype calling, in-frame beta chains only. All rows with the same CDR3 protein become a single entry with the most common DNA and genes. Present in this sample are 500,000 to 600,000 distinct CDR3 sequences, around 13% of which were seen just once. The ten largest make up approximately 12% of the sample. Material: PBMCs from blood, obtained roughly 13 days after vaccination. The receptors shown here come from a middle-aged man who received an inactivated influenza vaccine. Donor details come from another sample of the same person, matched by shared clones.

This clonotype was detected only a few times. The rearrangement links TRBV20-1 to TRBJ1-2; TRBD1 might be the D (5 bases). V dropped 0 bases and J dropped 1 base, with 21 bases sitting between them. The CDR3 consists of 18 residues. Germline V gene lookup returns CDR1 DFQATT and CDR2 SNEGSKA (reference sequence). Here the CDR3 reads CSARDATSTGGVNYGYTF. Written as DNA, the CDR3 is TGCAGTGCTAGAGACGCCACTTCAACGGGGGGAGTTAACTATGGCTACACCTTC.

The chain uses TRBV6-5 and TRBJ2-7; tentatively, D is TRBD2 (6 bases). The length of the CDR3 is 14 residues. From germline, CDR1 is MNHEY and CDR2 SVGAGI. Trimming shortened V by 0 bases and J by 2 bases, and 8 bases separated the two germline ends. CDR3 amino acids: CASSYSRRAYEQYF. The CDR3 DNA reads TGTGCCAGCAGTTACTCGAGGAGGGCCTACGAGCAGTACTTC.

The chain couples TRBV29-1 to TRBJ1-2; D unclear. Germline CDR1 reads SQVTM; CDR2 reads ANQGSEA. CDR3 size: 12 residues. V dropped 4 bases and J dropped 3 bases, with 9 bases sitting between them. This CDR3 is CSVGETDYGYTF. The CDR3 coding sequence is TGCAGCGTTGGGGAAACCGACTATGGCTACACCTTC.

The chain links TRBV6-2 or TRBV6-3 to TRBJ2-7; the D call may be TRBD1 or TRBD2 (5 bases each). Trimming removed 6 bases at V and 6 bases at J, with 18 bases between. Germline V gene sequence: CDR1 MNHEY, CDR2 SVGEGT. The CDR3 consists of 14 residues. CDR3 loop: CASRQDSTLSEQYF. For the CDR3, the DNA is TGTGCCAGCAGACAGGACTCTACCCTATCCGAGCAGTACTTC.

This clonotype was counted ten times or more. V usage is TRBV5-1 and J usage is TRBJ2-7; 10 bases are shared with TRBD1. V lost 1 base and J lost 3; bases outside the gene matches: 4. CDR3 length: 15 residues. Germline V gives CDR1 SGHRS, CDR2 YFSETQ. DNA for the CDR3: TGCGCCAGCAGCTTGTTTGGACAGGGGGACTACGAGCAGTACTTC. This encodes CASSLFGQGDYEQYF.

In its sample, this clonotype was seen a few times. The chain couples TRBV20-1 to TRBJ2-7, with TRBD1 matching over 12 bases. CDR1 and CDR2 (germline): DFQATT, SNEGSKA (reference sequence). The CDR3 is made up of 13 amino acids. V was clipped by 6 bases and J by 6 bases; unmatched bases: 6. In nucleotides, the CDR3 is TGCAGTGCCCCCGGGACAGGGGGCTTCGAGCAGTACTTC. It is translated as CSAPGTGGFEQYF.